Detailed here is one TCR beta chain. The sample is drawn from a study of T cell clones after liver transplantation. The CDR3 extends over 13 amino acids. Germline V gene lookup returns CDR1 PRHDT and CDR2 FYEKMQ (reference sequence). Trimming took 5 bases from V and 7 from J, leaving 14 bases between them. Produced via immunoSEQ multiplex PCR; TCRdb's table is partial and in-frame only. Found here are nearly 55,000 clones, 65% to 85% of them singletons; the top ten hold over 7%. The V call is TRBV13, the J call TRBJ1-2, with no clear D. Sequenced here: CD4+ T cells from blood, sampled before liver transplant. The clonotype originates from a human donor who received a liver transplant. Here the CDR3 reads CASSRDLLFGYTF. As DNA, the CDR3 is TGTGCCAGCAGCCGAGACTTATTATTTGGCTACACCTTC.